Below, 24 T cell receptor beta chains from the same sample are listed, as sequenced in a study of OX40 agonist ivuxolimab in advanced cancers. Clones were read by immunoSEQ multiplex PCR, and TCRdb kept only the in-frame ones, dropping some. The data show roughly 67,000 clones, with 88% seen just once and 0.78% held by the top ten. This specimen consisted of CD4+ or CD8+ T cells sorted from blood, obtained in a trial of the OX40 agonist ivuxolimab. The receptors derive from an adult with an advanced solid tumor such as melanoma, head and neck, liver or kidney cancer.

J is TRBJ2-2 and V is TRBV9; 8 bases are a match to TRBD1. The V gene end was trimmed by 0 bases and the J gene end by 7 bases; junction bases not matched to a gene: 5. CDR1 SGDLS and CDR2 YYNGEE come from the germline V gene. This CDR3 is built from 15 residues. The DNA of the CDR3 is TGTGCCAGCAGCGTAGAGACAGGGGCGGTCGGGGAGCTGTTTTTT. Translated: CASSVETGAVGELFF.

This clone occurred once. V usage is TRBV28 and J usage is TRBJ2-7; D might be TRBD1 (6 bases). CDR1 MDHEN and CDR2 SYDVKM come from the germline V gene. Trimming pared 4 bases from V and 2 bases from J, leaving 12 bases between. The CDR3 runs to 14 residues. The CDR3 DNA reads TGTGCCAGCAGTTATTACAGGGCCACCTACGAGCAGTACTTC. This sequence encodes CASSYYRATYEQYF.

CDR3 region: CASSRGQGQNTEAFF. CDR3 sequence (DNA): TGTGCCAGCTCACGCGGACAGGGTCAGAACACTGAAGCTTTCTTT. The chain couples TRBV18 to TRBJ1-1; 8 bases line up with TRBD1. Per germline, CDR1 KGHSH and CDR2 LQKENI. There are 15 residues in the CDR3. The V gene end was trimmed by 4 bases and the J gene end by 1 base; junction bases not matched to a gene: 5. Full variable domain (remainder filled in from reference TRBV18 and TRBJ1-1): NAGVMQNPRHLVRRRGQEARLRCSPMKGHSHVYWYRQLPEEGLKFMVYLQKENIIDESGMPKERFSAEFPKEGPSILRIQQVVRGDSAAYFCASSRGQGQNTEAFFGQGTRLTVV.

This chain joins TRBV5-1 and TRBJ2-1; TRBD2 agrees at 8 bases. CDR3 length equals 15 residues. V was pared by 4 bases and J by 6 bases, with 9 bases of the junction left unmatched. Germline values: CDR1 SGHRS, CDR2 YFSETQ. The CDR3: CASSTSGSIGNEQFF. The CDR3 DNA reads TGCGCCAGCAGCACAAGCGGGAGTATCGGCAATGAGCAGTTCTTC.

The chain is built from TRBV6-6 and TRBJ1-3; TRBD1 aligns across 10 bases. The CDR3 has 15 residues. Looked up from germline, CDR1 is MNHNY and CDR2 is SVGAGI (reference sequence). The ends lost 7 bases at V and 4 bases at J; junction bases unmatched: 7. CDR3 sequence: CASNVPGQGGNTIYF. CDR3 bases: TGTGCCAGCAACGTACCGGGACAGGGGGGAAACACCATATATTTT.

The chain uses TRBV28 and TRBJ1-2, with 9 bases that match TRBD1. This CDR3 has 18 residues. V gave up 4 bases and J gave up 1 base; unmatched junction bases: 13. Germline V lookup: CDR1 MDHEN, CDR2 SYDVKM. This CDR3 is CASSSGGTGGPLNYGYTF. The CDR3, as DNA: TGTGCCAGCAGTTCAGGGGGAACAGGGGGCCCCCTTAACTATGGCTACACCTTC.

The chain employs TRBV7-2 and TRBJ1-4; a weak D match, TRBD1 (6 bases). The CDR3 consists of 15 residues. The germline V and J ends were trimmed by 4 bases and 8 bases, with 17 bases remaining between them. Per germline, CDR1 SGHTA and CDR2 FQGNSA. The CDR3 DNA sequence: TGTGCCAGCAGCTCCGACAGGCTCGGATCCGAAAAACTGTTTTTT. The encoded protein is CASSSDRLGSEKLFF.

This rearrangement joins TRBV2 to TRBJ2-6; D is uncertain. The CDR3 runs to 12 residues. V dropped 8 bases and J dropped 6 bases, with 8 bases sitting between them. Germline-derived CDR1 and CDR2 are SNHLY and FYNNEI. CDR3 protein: CASSFTANVLTF. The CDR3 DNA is TGTGCCAGCTCCTTTACGGCCAACGTCCTGACTTTC.

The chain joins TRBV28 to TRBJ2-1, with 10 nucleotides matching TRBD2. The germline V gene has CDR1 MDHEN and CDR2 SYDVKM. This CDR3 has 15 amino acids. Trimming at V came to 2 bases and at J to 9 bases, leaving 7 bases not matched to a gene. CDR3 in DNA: TGTGCCAGCAGTTTAGATCCAGCGGGGGGGAGTGAGCAGTTCTTC. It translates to CASSLDPAGGSEQFF.

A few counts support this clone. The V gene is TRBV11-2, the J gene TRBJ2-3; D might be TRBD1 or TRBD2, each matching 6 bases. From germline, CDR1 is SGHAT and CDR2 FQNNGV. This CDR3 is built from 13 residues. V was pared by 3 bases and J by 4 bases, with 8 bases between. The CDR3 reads CASSFGGSDTQYF. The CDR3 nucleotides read TGTGCCAGCAGCTTCGGGGGCTCAGATACGCAGTATTTT.

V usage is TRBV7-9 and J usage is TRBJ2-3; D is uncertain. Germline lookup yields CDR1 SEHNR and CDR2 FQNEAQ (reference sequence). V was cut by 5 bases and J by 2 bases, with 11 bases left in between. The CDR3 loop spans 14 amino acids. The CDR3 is CASSPRGYTDTQYF. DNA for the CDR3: TGTGCCAGCAGCCCGCGAGGCTACACAGATACGCAGTATTTT.

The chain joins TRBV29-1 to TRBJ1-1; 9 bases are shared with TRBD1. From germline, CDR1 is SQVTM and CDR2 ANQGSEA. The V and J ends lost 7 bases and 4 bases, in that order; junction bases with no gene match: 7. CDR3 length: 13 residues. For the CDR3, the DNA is TGCAGCGCTCAGGGACAGGGTCGCACTGAAGCTTTCTTT. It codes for CSAQGQGRTEAFF.

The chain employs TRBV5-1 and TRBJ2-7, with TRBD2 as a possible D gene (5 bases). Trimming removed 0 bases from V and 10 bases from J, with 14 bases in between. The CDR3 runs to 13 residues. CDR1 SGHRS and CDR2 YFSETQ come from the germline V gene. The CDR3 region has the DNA TGCGCCAGCAGCTTGGCCGAGGGTAGGAAACAGTACTTC. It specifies CASSLAEGRKQYF. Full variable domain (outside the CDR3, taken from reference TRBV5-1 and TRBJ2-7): KAGVTQTPRYLIKTRGQQVTLSCSPISGHRSVSWYQQTPGQGLQFLFEYFSETQRNKGNFPGRFSGRQFSNSRSEMNVSTLELGDSALYLCASSLAEGRKQYFGPGTRLTVT.

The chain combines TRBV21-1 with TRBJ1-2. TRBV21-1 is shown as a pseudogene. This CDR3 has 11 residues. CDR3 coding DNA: TGTGCCACTTCGGGGTTGAATGGCTACACCTTC. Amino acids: CATSGLNGYTF.

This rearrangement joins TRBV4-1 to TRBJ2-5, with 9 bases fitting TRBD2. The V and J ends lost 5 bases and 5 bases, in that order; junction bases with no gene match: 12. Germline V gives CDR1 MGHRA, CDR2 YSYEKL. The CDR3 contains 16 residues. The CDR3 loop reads CASSKLRREGPETQYF. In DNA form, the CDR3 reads TGCGCCAGCAGCAAACTACGGCGGGAGGGCCCTGAGACCCAGTACTTC.

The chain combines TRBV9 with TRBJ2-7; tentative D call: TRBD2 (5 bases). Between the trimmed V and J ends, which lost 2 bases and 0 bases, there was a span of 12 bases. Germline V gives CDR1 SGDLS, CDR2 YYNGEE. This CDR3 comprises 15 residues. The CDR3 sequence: CASSVSGRISYEQYF. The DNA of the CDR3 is TGTGCCAGCAGCGTCTCGGGGAGAATCTCCTACGAGCAGTACTTC.

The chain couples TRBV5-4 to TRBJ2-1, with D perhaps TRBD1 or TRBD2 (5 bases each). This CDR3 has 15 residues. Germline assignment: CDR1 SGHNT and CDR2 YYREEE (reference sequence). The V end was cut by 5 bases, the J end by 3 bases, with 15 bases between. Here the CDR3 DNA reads TGTGCCAGCAGGGGGGAGCGGAGCTTCTACAATGAGCAGTTCTTC. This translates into CASRGERSFYNEQFF.

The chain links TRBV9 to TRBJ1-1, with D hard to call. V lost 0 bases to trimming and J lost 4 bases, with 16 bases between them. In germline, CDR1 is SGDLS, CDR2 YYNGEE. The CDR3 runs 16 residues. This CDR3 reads CASSVALLAGPTEAFF. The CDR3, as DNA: TGTGCCAGCAGCGTAGCTCTCCTTGCCGGACCCACTGAAGCTTTCTTT. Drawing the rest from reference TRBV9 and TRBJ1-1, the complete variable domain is DSGVTQTPKHLITATGQRVTLRCSPRSGDLSVYWYQQSLDQGLQFLIQYYNGEERAKGNILERFSAQQFPDLHSELNLSSLELGDSALYFCASSVALLAGPTEAFFGQGTRLTVV.

CDR3 region: CASSPPGQGTNTEAFF. CDR3 in DNA: TGTGCCAGCTCACCACCGGGGCAGGGAACAAACACTGAAGCTTTCTTT. V gene TRBV18 combines with J gene TRBJ1-1, with D tentatively TRBD1 (5 bases). CDR1 KGHSH and CDR2 LQKENI come from the germline V gene. V shed 0 bases and J shed 2 bases, with 13 bases lying between them. The CDR3 is made up of 16 amino acids.

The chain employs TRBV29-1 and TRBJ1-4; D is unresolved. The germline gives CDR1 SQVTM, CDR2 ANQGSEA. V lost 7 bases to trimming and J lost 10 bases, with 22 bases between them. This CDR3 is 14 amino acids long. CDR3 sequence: CSATKDLGGRKLFF. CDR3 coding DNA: TGCAGCGCCACCAAGGACCTCGGCGGTAGAAAACTGTTTTTT.

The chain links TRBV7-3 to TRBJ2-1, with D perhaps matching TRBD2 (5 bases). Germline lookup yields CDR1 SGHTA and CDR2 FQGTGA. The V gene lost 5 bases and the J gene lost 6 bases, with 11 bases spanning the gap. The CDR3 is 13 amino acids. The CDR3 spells CASSRTSSNEQFF. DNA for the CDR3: TGTGCCAGCAGCCGTACTAGTAGCAATGAGCAGTTCTTC.

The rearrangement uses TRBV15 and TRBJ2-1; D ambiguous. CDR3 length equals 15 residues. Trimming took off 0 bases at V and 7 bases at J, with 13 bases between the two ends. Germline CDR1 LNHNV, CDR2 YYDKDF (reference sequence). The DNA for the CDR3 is TGTGCCACCAGCAGAGATTTTGCAAAGGTGAATGAGCAGTTCTTC. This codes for CATSRDFAKVNEQFF.

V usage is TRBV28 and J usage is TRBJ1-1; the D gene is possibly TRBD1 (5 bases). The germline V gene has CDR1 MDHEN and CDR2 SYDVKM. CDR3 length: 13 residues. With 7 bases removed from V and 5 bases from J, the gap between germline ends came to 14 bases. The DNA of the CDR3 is TGTGCCAGCAAGCCAGGGTTGTTGACTGAAGCTTTCTTT. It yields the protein CASKPGLLTEAFF.

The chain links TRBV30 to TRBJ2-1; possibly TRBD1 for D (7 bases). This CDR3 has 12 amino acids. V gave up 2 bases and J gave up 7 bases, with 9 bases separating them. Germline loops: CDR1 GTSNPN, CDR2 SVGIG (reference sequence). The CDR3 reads CAWSSGGNEQFF. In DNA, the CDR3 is TGTGCCTGGAGTTCAGGGGGGAATGAGCAGTTCTTC.